The 27 T cell receptor beta chains below come from one sample, sequenced in a study of shared clonotypes between healthy human individuals. Sequencing used immunoSEQ multiplex PCR; TCRdb keeps in-frame clones, though not all of them. The profile covers around 320,000 clones, with about nine tenths appearing a single time and under 20% taken by the ten largest. The specimen sequenced was memory CD8+ T cells sorted from blood. The subset denotes: CD45RO+ cells pooled with CCR7-negative TemRA cells. The origin of the receptors is a man younger than 30 in good health.

At least ten counts were recorded for this clone. This sequence joins TRBV5-1 and TRBJ2-7; D ambiguous. The CDR3 has 12 amino acids. The germline gives CDR1 SGHRS, CDR2 YFSETQ. With 2 bases removed from V and 4 bases from J, the gap between germline ends came to 7 bases. The CDR3: CASSFEGYEQYF. The CDR3 nucleotides read TGCGCCAGCAGCTTCGAAGGTTACGAGCAGTACTTC.

The chain joins TRBV11-2 to TRBJ2-2, with D tentatively TRBD1 or TRBD2 (5 bases each). This CDR3 spans 15 amino acids. V lost 3 bases, J lost 3 bases, and 11 bases lay in between. In germline, CDR1 is SGHAT, CDR2 FQNNGV. CDR3 residues: CASSFGAGHTGELFF. The CDR3 region has the DNA TGTGCCAGCAGCTTCGGGGCAGGACACACCGGGGAGCTGTTTTTT.

This chain connects TRBV30 to TRBJ2-3; the D gene is possibly TRBD1 (6 bases). Germline loops: CDR1 GTSNPN, CDR2 SVGIG (reference sequence). This CDR3 region has 14 residues. V was trimmed by 3 bases and J by 4 bases, leaving 14 bases between them. The CDR3 nucleotides are TGTGCCTGGAGCCTACTAAAGGGGGCAGATACGCAGTATTTT. Translated: CAWSLLKGADTQYF.

The J gene is TRBJ2-4, the V gene TRBV5-4, with D perhaps TRBD2 (5 bases). Germline V CDR1 and CDR2: SGHNT, YYREEE (reference sequence). This CDR3 has 16 residues. The V gene lost 4 bases and the J gene lost 0 bases, with 14 bases spanning the gap. CDR3 sequence reads: CASSATTDLAKNIQYF. The DNA of the CDR3 is TGTGCCAGCAGCGCCACGACGGACTTAGCCAAAAACATTCAGTACTTC.

V usage is TRBV2 and J usage is TRBJ1-4, with TRBD1 as a possible D gene (5 bases). V was pared by 8 bases and J by 0 bases, with 13 bases between. Germline lookup yields CDR1 SNHLY and CDR2 FYNNEI. The CDR3 is 15 residues long. CDR3 DNA: TGTGCCAGCGGCTTTGGGGGGGCAACTAATGAAAAACTGTTTTTT. Translating it yields CASGFGGATNEKLFF.

The chain couples TRBV11-2 to TRBJ2-7, with D tentatively TRBD1 or TRBD2 (5 bases each). Germline V gives CDR1 SGHAT, CDR2 FQNNGV. The V end lost 4 bases, the J end lost 2 bases, and 9 bases lay between the germline ends. CDR3 length: 13 amino acids. The CDR3 is CASSSRDAYEQYF. The CDR3 DNA reads TGTGCCAGCAGCTCCAGGGACGCCTACGAGCAGTACTTC.

A few counts support this clone. V is TRBV9 and J is TRBJ2-7, with 12 bases fitting TRBD2. Germline trimming cut 4 bases from V and 4 bases from J; bases unmatched to any gene: 6. The CDR3 has 15 amino acids. Germline V lookup: CDR1 SGDLS, CDR2 YYNGEE. CDR3 in amino acids: CASSLTSGSRYEQYF. The CDR3 nucleotides are TGTGCCAGCAGCCTGACTAGCGGGAGTAGGTACGAGCAGTACTTC.

The chain links TRBV6-1 to TRBJ2-1; 9 bases line up with TRBD2. This CDR3 comprises 15 residues. The germline V gene encodes CDR1 MNHNS and CDR2 SASEGT. The V segment lost 3 bases and the J segment 5 bases; nucleotides outside the gene matches: 5. The CDR3 reads CASSDLLAGHNEQFF. The CDR3 nucleotides are TGTGCCAGCAGTGATTTACTAGCGGGTCACAATGAGCAGTTCTTC.

The gene calls are TRBV7-2 and TRBJ2-3; possibly TRBD2 for D (6 bases). The CDR3 totals 16 residues. Trimming pared 1 base from V and 5 bases from J, leaving 16 bases between. Germline V lookup: CDR1 SGHTA, CDR2 FQGNSA. The CDR3 sequence: CASSLVVGRNGDTQYF. The CDR3, as DNA: TGTGCCAGCAGCTTAGTGGTCGGGAGAAATGGAGATACGCAGTATTTT.

The chain employs TRBV19 and TRBJ2-3, with D possibly being TRBD1 (6 bases). This CDR3 is built from 14 residues. Trimming removed 7 bases at V and 1 base at J, with 12 bases between. The germline CDR1 and CDR2 sequences are LNHDA and SQIVND (reference sequence). The CDR3 loop reads CASKGGLGTDTQYF. The CDR3 DNA reads as TGTGCCAGTAAAGGGGGTCTGGGCACAGATACGCAGTATTTT.

This chain links TRBV5-6 with TRBJ2-7; possible D gene TRBD1, 6 bases. There are 15 residues in the CDR3. Germline CDR1 and CDR2: SGHDT and YYEEEE. V was pared by 0 bases and J by 0 bases, with 10 bases between. The CDR3 here is CASSLDREYSYEQYF. The CDR3 coding sequence is TGTGCCAGCAGCTTGGACAGGGAGTACTCCTACGAGCAGTACTTC.

The chain recombines TRBV30 with TRBJ2-1; D possibly corresponds to TRBD1 (5 bases). There are 12 residues in the CDR3. CDR1 GTSNPN and CDR2 SVGIG come from the germline V gene (reference sequence). V was cut by 0 bases and J by 6 bases, with 6 bases left in between. CDR3 bases: TGTGCCTGGAGTGTCCAGGGCAATGAGCAGTTCTTC. It translates to CAWSVQGNEQFF.

The chain combines TRBV18 with TRBJ1-2; D perhaps matches TRBD1 (5 bases). V gave up 0 bases and J gave up 0 bases, with 8 bases separating them. The CDR3 covers 15 residues. Looked up from germline, CDR1 is KGHSH and CDR2 is LQKENI. CDR3 sequence: CASSPPQGANYGYTF. CDR3 coding DNA: TGTGCCAGCTCACCACCCCAGGGAGCTAACTATGGCTACACCTTC.

CDR3 in DNA: TGTGCCAGCAGCCCGACCCGCCCGGGGATAAAGGGCTCCTACGAGCAGTACTTC. It is translated as CASSPTRPGIKGSYEQYF. The chain has TRBV7-9 and TRBJ2-7, with D maybe TRBD2 (5 bases). CDR1 and CDR2 from the germline V gene are SEHNR and FQNEAQ (reference sequence). Trimming pared 5 bases from V and 0 bases from J, leaving 23 bases between. CDR3 length: 18 amino acids.

This chain uses TRBV6-5 with TRBJ2-5; 11 nucleotides match TRBD2. V trimming: 0 bases; J trimming: 4 bases; junction bases outside the gene matches: 4. Germline-derived CDR1 and CDR2 are MNHEY and SVGAGI. This CDR3 comprises 16 residues. CDR3 protein: CASSYSIAGGIETQYF. The CDR3 coding sequence is TGTGCCAGCAGTTACTCGATAGCGGGGGGGATAGAGACCCAGTACTTC.

The chain employs TRBV30 and TRBJ1-2, with 9 bases fitting TRBD1. The V segment lost 5 bases and the J segment 4 bases; nucleotides outside the gene matches: 11. There are 15 residues in the CDR3. CDR1 and CDR2 from the germline V gene are GTSNPN and SVGIG (reference sequence). CDR3 DNA sequence: TGTGCCTGGTACCCGCCAGGGACAGGGATCTATGGCTACACCTTC. It codes for CAWYPPGTGIYGYTF.

The V call is TRBV5-5, the J call TRBJ2-7; D remains unclear. Germline assignment: CDR1 SGHKS and CDR2 YYEKEE (reference sequence). The CDR3 has 13 amino acids. The V gene lost 3 bases and the J gene lost 3 bases, with 10 bases spanning the gap. In DNA form, the CDR3 reads TGTGCCAGCAGCTGGGATGTTGGCTACGAGCAGTACTTC. Translation: CASSWDVGYEQYF.

The V gene is TRBV7-9, the J gene TRBJ2-5; 10 nucleotides match TRBD2. J lost 2 bases, V lost 5 bases, and 2 bases had no gene match. The length of the CDR3 is 14 residues. Germline CDR1 and CDR2: SEHNR and FQNEAQ (reference sequence). CDR3 loop: CASSLSGGQETQYF. DNA for the CDR3: TGTGCCAGCAGCCTTAGCGGGGGGCAAGAGACCCAGTACTTC.

The sample holds a few counts of this clone. The V and J genes are TRBV9 and TRBJ2-7, with unresolved D. The ends were cut back, 4 bases at V and 0 bases at J, with 11 bases in the middle. Germline lookup yields CDR1 SGDLS and CDR2 YYNGEE. This CDR3 is 14 amino acids long. CDR3: CASSRRSNSYEQYF. CDR3 nucleotide sequence: TGTGCCAGCAGCCGTCGTAGCAACTCCTACGAGCAGTACTTC.

This clone appeared a single time. The chain couples TRBV4-3 to TRBJ2-2; 15 nucleotides line up with TRBD2. The CDR3 is 17 residues long. V was pared by 4 bases and J by 7 bases, with 7 bases of the junction left unmatched. Looked up from germline, CDR1 is LGHNA and CDR2 is YSLEER. The CDR3 nucleotides read TGCGCCAGCAGCCCTGGACTAGCGGGAGGGTCAATCGGGGAGCTGTTTTTT. This translates into CASSPGLAGGSIGELFF.

The genes are TRBV6-4 and TRBJ1-4, with unresolved D. CDR1 and CDR2 (germline): MRHNA, SNTAGT. CDR3 length: 13 residues. V lost 0 bases and J 10 bases, leaving 9 bases between the germline ends. The CDR3 protein is CASSDSSSGKLFF. The CDR3 bases are TGTGCCAGCAGTGACTCGTCTTCGGGAAAACTGTTTTTT.

V is TRBV29-1 and J is TRBJ2-2; D call uncertain. This CDR3 spans 14 amino acids. With 1 base removed from V and 2 bases from J, the gap between germline ends came to 8 bases. CDR1 is SQVTM, CDR2 ANQGSEA, per germline. For the CDR3, the DNA is TGCAGCGTTGAAGGCCAGCCTAACACCGGGGAGCTGTTTTTT. It translates to CSVEGQPNTGELFF.

This chain's CDR3 is CASSPSGTNTGELFF. The DNA for the CDR3 is TGTGCCAGCAGTCCTAGCGGGACGAACACCGGGGAGCTGTTTTTT. This rearrangement joins TRBV6-7 to TRBJ2-2; the match to TRBD2 covers 9 bases. TRBV6-7 qualifies as an ORF whose function is uncertain. The CDR3 sequence is 15 residues long. Losses at the gene ends were 5 bases for V and 0 bases for J; bases not matched to a gene: 1.

The gene calls are TRBV5-4 and TRBJ2-7, with 8 bases lining up with TRBD2. This CDR3 comprises 15 residues. The germline gives CDR1 SGHNT, CDR2 YYREEE (reference sequence). The V segment lost 3 bases and the J segment 3 bases; nucleotides outside the gene matches: 8. CDR3 sequence reads: CASSSGVSGGYEQYF. Written as DNA, the CDR3 is TGTGCCAGCAGCTCCGGGGTGAGCGGGGGCTACGAGCAGTACTTC.

The chain is built from TRBV9 and TRBJ2-7; 9 nucleotides align to TRBD1. CDR3 length equals 15 residues. V gave up 0 bases and J gave up 4 bases; unmatched junction bases: 5. From germline, CDR1 is SGDLS and CDR2 YYNGEE. In DNA form, the CDR3 reads TGTGCCAGCAGCGTAGCCCCGGGACAGGGTTACGAGCAGTACTTC. Its translation is CASSVAPGQGYEQYF.

The chain has TRBV12-1 and TRBJ2-5; the D call in the table, TRBD1, was not verified against the DNA. TRBV12-1 counts as a pseudogene. This CDR3 is 14 amino acids long. This CDR3 is CASSFWPYQETQYF. The DNA of the CDR3 is TGTGCCAGCAGCTTTTGGCCTTACCAAGAGACCCAGTACTTC.

The V and J genes are TRBV5-4 and TRBJ1-1, with a possible D match to TRBD1 (6 bases). The CDR3 extends over 13 amino acids. Germline V lookup: CDR1 SGHNT, CDR2 YYREEE (reference sequence). Trimming pared 3 bases from V and 11 bases from J, leaving 17 bases between. CDR3 residues: CASSSLAAGVAFF. CDR3 nucleotide sequence: TGTGCCAGCAGCTCCCTGGCGGCAGGGGTGGCTTTCTTT.